A selection of T cell receptor beta chains follows, all from one sample in a study of T cell responses to AZD1222 COVID-19 vaccine. TCRdb keeps only in-frame clones here, not all; method: immunoSEQ multiplex PCR. The sample contains 150,000 or so clones, about 92% of which appear only once. This specimen was peripheral blood, taken on day 0 of AZD1222 vaccination. These receptors were taken from an adult in good health. The CDR3 runs from the conserved cysteine through the conserved F or W. A D gene is named only where the DNA matches it firmly.

CDR3: CASSQPAWAQYF
D: .
V: TRBV3-1/TRBV3-2

CDR3: CASSTRRDAGGNEKLFF
D: .
V: TRBV27

CDR3: CAGGNYEQYF
D: .
V: TRBV2

CDR3: CASRPGRPFGYTF
D: .
V: TRBV19

CDR3: CASSLPDRDRNYGYTF
D: TRBD1
V: TRBV7-2

CDR3: CAISESAGTDTQYF
D: .
V: TRBV10-3

CDR3: CASSEGGKNQPQHF
D: .
V: TRBV5-1

CDR3: CASSQQQGRETQYF
D: .
V: TRBV14

CDR3: CAISVRGTGEQYF
D: .
V: TRBV10-3

CDR3: CSVRSFLGQYF
D: .
V: TRBV20-1

CDR3: CASSYYTGVGNEQFF
D: TRBD1
V: TRBV7-2

CDR3: CASSSGATGELFF
D: .
V: TRBV7-2

CDR3: CASTPWIAGGQFF
D: TRBD2
V: TRBV12-3/TRBV12-4

CDR3: CASSGKAGLRNTIYF
D: .
V: TRBV7-8

CDR3: CASRGQGGYEKLFF
D: TRBD1
V: TRBV6-5

CDR3: CASGGGDYGYTF
D: .
V: TRBV3-1/TRBV3-2

CDR3: CAWSMYRYNSPLHF
D: .
V: TRBV30